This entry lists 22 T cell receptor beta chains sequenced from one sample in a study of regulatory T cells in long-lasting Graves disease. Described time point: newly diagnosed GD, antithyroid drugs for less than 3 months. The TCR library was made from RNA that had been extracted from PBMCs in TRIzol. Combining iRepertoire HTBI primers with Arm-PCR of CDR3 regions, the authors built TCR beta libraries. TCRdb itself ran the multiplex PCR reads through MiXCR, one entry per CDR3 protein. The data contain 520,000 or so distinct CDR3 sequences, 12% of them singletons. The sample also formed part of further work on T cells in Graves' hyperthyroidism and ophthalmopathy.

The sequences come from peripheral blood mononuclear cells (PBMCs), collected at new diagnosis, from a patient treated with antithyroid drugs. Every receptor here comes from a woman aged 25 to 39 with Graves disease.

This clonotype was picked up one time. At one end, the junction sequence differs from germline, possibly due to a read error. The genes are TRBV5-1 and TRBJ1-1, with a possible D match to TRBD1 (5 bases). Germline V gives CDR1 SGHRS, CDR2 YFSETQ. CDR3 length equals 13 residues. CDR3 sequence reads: CASSLGQNTDAFF. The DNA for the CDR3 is TGCGCCAGCAGCTTGGGACAGAACACTGACGCTTTCTTT.

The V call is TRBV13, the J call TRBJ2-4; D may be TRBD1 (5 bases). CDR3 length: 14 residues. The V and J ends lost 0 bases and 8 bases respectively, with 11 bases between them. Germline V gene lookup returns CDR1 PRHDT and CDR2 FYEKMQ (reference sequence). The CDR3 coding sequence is TGTGCCAGCAGCTTAGGACAGGATTTTGACATTCAGTACTTC. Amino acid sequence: CASSLGQDFDIQYF.

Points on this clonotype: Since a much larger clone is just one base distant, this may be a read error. The chain's CDR3 is CASSDPGWTPGANVLIF. Here the CDR3 DNA reads TGTGCCAGCAGCGACCCAGGGTGGACTCCTGGGGCCAACGTCCTGATTTTC. The V call is TRBV7-2, the J call TRBJ2-6, with D perhaps given as TRBD1 or TRBD2 (5 bases each). The CDR3 has 17 residues. Germline V lookup: CDR1 SGHTA, CDR2 FQGNSA.

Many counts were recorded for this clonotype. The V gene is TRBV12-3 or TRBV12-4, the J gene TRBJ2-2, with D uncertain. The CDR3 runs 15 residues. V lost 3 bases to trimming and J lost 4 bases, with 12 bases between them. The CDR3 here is CASSFRRPSTGELFF. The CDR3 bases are TGTGCCAGCAGTTTCCGTAGACCTTCCACCGGGGAGCTGTTTTTT.

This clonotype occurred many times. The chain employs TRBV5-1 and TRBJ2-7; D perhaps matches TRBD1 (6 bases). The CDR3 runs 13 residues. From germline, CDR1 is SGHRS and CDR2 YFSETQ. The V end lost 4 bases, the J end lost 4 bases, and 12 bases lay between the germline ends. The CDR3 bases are TGCGCCAGCAGCGTGGGACAAATGTACGAGCAGTACTTC. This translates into CASSVGQMYEQYF.

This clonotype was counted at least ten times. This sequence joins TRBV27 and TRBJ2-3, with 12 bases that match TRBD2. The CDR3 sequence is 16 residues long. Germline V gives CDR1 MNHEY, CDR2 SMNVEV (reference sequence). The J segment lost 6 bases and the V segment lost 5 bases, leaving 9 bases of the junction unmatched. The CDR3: CASSTLAGGPYDTQYF. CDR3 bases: TGTGCCAGCAGTACGCTAGCGGGAGGGCCATATGATACGCAGTATTTT.

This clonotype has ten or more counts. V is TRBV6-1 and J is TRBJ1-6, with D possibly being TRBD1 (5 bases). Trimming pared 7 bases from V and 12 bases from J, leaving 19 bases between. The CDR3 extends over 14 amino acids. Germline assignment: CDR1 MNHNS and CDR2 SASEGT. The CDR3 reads CASTEWDGRGPLHF. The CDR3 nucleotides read TGTGCCAGCACCGAGTGGGACGGCAGAGGACCCCTCCACTTT.

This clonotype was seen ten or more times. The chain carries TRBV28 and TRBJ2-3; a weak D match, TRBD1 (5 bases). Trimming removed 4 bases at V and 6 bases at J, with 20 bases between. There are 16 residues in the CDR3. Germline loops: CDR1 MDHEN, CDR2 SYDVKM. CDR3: CASSYSTASFVDTQYF. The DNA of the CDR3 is TGTGCCAGCAGTTACTCGACAGCCAGCTTCGTGGATACGCAGTATTTT.

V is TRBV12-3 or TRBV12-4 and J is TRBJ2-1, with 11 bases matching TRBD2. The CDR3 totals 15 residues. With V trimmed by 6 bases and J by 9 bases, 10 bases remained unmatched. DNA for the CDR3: TGTGCCAGCAGAAAGGGAACTAGCGGGAGCCCTGAGCAGTTCTTC. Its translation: CASRKGTSGSPEQFF.

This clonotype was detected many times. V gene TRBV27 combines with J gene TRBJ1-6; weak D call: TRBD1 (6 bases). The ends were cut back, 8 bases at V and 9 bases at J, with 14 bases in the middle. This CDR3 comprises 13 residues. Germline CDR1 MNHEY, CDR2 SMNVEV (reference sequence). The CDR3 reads CASRQVGGSPLHF. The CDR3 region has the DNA TGTGCCAGCCGTCAGGTAGGGGGTTCACCCCTCCACTTT.

CDR3 region: CASSPAMDEQFF. CDR3 DNA: TGTGCCAGCAGCCCCGCGATGGATGAGCAGTTCTTC. This sequence joins TRBV6-1 and TRBJ2-1; D unclear. V dropped 6 bases and J dropped 8 bases, with 11 bases sitting between them. The CDR3 loop spans 12 amino acids. Per germline, CDR1 MNHNS and CDR2 SASEGT.

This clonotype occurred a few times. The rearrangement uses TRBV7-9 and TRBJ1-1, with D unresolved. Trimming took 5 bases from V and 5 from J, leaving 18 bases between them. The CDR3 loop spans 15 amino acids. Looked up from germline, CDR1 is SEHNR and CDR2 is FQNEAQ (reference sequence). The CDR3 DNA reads TGTGCCAGCAGCACAATCTCCAGTAGGATGACTGAAGCTTTCTTT. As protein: CASSTISSRMTEAFF. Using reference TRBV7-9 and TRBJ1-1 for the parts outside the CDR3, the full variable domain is DTGVSQNPRHKITKRGQNVTFRCDPISEHNRLYWYRQTLGQGPEFLTYFQNEAQLEKSRLLSDRFSAERPKGSFSTLEIQRTEQGDSAMYLCASSTISSRMTEAFFGQGTRLTVV.

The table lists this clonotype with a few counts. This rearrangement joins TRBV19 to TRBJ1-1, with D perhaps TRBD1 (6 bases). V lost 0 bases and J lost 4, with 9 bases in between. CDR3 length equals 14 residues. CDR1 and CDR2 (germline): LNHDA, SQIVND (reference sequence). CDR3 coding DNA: TGTGCCAGTAGTATAGATAGAGGGGGCACTGAAGCTTTCTTT. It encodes CASSIDRGGTEAFF.

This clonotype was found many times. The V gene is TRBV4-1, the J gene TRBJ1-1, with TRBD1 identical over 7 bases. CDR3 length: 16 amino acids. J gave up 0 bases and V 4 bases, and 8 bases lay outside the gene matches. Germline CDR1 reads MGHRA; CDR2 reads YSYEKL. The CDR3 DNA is TGCGCCAGCAGCCGCGCCACGGGACAGATGAACACTGAAGCTTTCTTT. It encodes CASSRATGQMNTEAFF.

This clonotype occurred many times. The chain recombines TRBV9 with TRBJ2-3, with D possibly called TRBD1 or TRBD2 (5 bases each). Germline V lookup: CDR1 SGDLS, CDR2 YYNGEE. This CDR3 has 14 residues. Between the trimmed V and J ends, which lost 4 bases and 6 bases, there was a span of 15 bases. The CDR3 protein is CASSLMGESDTQYF. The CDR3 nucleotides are TGTGCCAGCAGCCTCATGGGGGAGTCCGATACGCAGTATTTT.

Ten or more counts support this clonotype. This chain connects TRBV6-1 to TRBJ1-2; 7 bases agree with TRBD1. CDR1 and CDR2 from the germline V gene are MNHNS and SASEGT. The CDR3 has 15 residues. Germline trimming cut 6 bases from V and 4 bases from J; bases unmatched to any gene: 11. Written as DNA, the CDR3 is TGTGCCAGCAGCGACAGGGCCAGGAGGAGCTATGGCTACACCTTC. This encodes CASSDRARRSYGYTF.

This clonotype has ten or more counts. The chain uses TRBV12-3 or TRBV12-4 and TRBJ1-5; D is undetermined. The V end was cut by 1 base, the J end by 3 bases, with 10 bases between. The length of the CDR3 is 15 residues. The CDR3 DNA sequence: TGTGCCAGCAGTTTAGTCTCGGGTTTCAATCAGCCCCAGCATTTT. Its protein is CASSLVSGFNQPQHF.

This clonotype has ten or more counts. CDR3 region: CASSLFWGNTGELFF. In DNA form, the CDR3 reads TGTGCCAGCAGCTTATTTTGGGGTAACACCGGGGAGCTGTTTTTT. The chain links TRBV7-2 to TRBJ2-2; no firm D call. This CDR3 has 15 residues. Trimming left V 2 bases short and J 2 bases short, with 9 bases between. CDR1 is SGHTA, CDR2 FQGNSA, per germline.

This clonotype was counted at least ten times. CDR3 region: CAWSDPKNTEAFF. The CDR3 nucleotides are TGTGCCTGGAGTGATCCAAAGAACACTGAAGCTTTCTTT. The chain carries TRBV30 and TRBJ1-1; no firm D call. V lost 1 base to trimming and J lost 1 base, with 7 bases between them. Germline lookup yields CDR1 GTSNPN and CDR2 SVGIG (reference sequence). The CDR3 is 13 residues long.

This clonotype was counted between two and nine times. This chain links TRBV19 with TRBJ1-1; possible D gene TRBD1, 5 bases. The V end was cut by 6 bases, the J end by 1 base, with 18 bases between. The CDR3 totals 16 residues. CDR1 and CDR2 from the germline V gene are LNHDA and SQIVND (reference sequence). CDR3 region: CASSVYLGLRNTEAFF. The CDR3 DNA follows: TGTGCCAGTAGCGTATACTTGGGACTTCGGAACACTGAAGCTTTCTTT.

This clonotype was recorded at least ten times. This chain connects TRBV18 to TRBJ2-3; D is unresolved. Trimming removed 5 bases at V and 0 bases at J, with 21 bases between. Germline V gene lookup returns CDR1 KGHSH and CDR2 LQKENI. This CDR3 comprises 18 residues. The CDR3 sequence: CASSSFGRSASSTDTQYF. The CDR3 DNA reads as TGTGCCAGCTCATCATTTGGGCGAAGCGCCTCTAGCACAGATACGCAGTATTTT. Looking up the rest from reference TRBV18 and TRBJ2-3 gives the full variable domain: NAGVMQNPRHLVRRRGQEARLRCSPMKGHSHVYWYRQLPEEGLKFMVYLQKENIIDESGMPKERFSAEFPKEGPSILRIQQVVRGDSAAYFCASSSFGRSASSTDTQYFGPGTRLTVL.

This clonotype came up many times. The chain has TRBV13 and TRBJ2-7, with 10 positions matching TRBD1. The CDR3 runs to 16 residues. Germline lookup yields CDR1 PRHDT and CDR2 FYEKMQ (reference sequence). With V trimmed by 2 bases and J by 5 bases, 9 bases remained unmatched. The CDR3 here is CASSLFSGQGSNEQYF. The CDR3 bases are TGTGCCAGCAGCTTATTCTCGGGACAGGGGTCCAACGAGCAGTACTTC.